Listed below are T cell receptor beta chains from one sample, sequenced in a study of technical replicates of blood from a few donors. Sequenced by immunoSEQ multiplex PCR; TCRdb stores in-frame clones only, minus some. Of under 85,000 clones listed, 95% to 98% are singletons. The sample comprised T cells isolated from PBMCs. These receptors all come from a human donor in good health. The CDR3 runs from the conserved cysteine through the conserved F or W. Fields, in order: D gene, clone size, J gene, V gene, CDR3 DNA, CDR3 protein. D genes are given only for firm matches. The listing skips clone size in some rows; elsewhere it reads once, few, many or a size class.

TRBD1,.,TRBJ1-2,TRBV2,TGTGCCAGCCAGGGACAGAACTATGGCTACACCTTC,CASQGQNYGYTF
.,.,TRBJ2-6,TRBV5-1,TGCGCCAGCAGTCTCACGGTCGGGATCTCTGGGGCCAACGTCCTGACTTTC,CASSLTVGISGANVLTF
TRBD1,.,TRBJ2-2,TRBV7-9,TGTGCCAGCAGCTTAGCGACAGGGTTGACCGGGGAGCTGTTTTTT,CASSLATGLTGELFF
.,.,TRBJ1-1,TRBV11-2,TGTGCCAGCAGCTTAGATCAGGTGGTGGTAGATGGAGCTTTCTTT,CASSLDQVVVDGAFF
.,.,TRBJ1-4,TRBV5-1,TGCGCCAGCAGCTTGACAGGGCTTCATGAAAAACTGTTTTTT,CASSLTGLHEKLFF
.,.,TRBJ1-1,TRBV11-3,TGTGCCAGCAGCTTAGTCGTCACTGAAGCTTTCTTT,CASSLVVTEAFF
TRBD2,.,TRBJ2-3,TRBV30,TGTGCCTGGAGTGTAGCCAGCGGGAGTGATACGCAGTATTTT,CAWSVASGSDTQYF
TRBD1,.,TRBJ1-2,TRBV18,TGTGCCAGCTCACAAGACAGGGGACTTAACTATGGCTACACCTTC,CASSQDRGLNYGYTF
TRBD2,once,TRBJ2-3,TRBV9,TGTGCCAGCAGCGTAGCGGGAGGGCTGGCAGATACGCAGTATTTT,CASSVAGGLADTQYF
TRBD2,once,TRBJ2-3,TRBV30,TGTGCCTGGAGTGTGTCGTGGGGGGAGGGCCAGGAAGATACGCAGTATTTT,CAWSVSWGEGQEDTQYF
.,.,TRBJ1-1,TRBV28,TGTGCCAGCAGTTTACCCTACACTGAAGCTTTCTTT,CASSLPYTEAFF
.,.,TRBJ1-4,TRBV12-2,TGTGCAAGTCTCGCGGGGACAGTTGCAACTAATGAAAAACTGTTTTTT,CASLAGTVATNEKLFF
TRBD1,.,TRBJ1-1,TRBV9,TGTGCCAGCAGCCCACAGGGGGAGAACACTGAAGCTTTCTTT,CASSPQGENTEAFF
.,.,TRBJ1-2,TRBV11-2,TGTGCCAGCAGCCCCCTAATTAAGGAACAGCCTGGCTACACCTTC,CASSPLIKEQPGYTF
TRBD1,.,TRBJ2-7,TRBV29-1,TGCAGCGTCTTGACAGGGGAAGGCTACGAGCAGTACTTC,CSVLTGEGYEQYF
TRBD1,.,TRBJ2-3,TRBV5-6,TGTGCCAGCAGCTCAACCGGGACAGGGACAGATACGCAGTATTTT,CASSSTGTGTDTQYF
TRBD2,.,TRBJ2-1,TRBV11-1,TGTGCCAGCAGCTCACTAGCGGGTAACAATGAGCAGTTCTTC,CASSSLAGNNEQFF
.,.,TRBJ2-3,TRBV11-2,TGTGCCAGCAGCCCACACCTTCAGGGGCGATCCACAGATACGCAGTATTTT,CASSPHLQGRSTDTQYF
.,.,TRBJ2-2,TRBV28,TGTGCCAGCAGTTTCGCGCCCGGGACATCCACCGGGGAGCTGTTTTTT,CASSFAPGTSTGELFF
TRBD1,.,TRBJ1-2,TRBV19,TGTGCCAGTAGTCCCATGACAGGGGCTAACTATGGCTACACCTTC,CASSPMTGANYGYTF
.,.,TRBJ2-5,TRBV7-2,TGTGCCAGCAGCTTGTTCGCGGGGGCAAAAGAGACCCAGTACTTC,CASSLFAGAKETQYF
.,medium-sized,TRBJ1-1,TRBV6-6,TGTGCCAGCAGGACGAGGACTGAAGCTTTCTTT,CASRTRTEAFF
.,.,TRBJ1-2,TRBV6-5,TGTGCCAGCACTGGACAGACTAATGGCTACACCTTC,CASTGQTNGYTF
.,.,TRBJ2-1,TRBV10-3,TGTGCCATCAGTGAGACCTTGAGGGCGGCCCCCCGTGAGCAGTTCTTC,CAISETLRAAPREQFF
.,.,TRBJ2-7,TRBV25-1,TGTGCCAGCAGTGACACCCCCACCGGGAAATACTACGAGCAGTACTTC,CASSDTPTGKYYEQYF
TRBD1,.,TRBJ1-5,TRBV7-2,TGTGCCAGCAGCTCAATCCGGGACAGTAGGCAGCCCCAGCATTTT,CASSSIRDSRQPQHF
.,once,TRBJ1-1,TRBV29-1,TGCAGCGTTAGTTATACCCTAGGGAACACTGAAGCTTTCTTT,CSVSYTLGNTEAFF
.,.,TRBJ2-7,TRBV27,TGTGCCAGCAGGGACACCTCCTACGAGCAGTACTTC,CASRDTSYEQYF
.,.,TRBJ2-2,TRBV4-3,TGCGCCAGCAGCCAAGCTGAGGGAGTTTGGGTGACCGGGGAGCTGTTTTTT,CASSQAEGVWVTGELFF
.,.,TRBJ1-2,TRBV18,TGTGCCAGCTCACCATCTGGGGCGCGAAACTATGGCTACACCTTC,CASSPSGARNYGYTF
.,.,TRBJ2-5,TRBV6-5,TGTGCCAGCAGTCGCCAGACAGTGAGTGGAGAGACCCAGTACTTC,CASSRQTVSGETQYF
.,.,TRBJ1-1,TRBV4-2,TGTGCCAGCAGCACTACAGGGAGCGCTGAAGCTTTCTTT,CASSTTGSAEAFF